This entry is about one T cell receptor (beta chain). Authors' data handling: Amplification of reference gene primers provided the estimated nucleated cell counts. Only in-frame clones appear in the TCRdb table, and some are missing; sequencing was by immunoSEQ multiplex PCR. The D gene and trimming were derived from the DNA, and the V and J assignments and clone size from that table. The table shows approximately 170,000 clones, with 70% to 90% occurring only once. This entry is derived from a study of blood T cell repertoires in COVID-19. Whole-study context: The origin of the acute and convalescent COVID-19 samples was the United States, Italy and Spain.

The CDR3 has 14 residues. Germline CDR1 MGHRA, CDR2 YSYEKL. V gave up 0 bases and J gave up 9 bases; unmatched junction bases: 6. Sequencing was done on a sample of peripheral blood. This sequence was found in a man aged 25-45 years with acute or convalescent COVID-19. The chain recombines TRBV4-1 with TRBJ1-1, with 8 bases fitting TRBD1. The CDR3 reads CASSQERTGLKAFF. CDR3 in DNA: TGCGCCAGCAGCCAAGAACGGACAGGGTTGAAAGCTTTCTTT.